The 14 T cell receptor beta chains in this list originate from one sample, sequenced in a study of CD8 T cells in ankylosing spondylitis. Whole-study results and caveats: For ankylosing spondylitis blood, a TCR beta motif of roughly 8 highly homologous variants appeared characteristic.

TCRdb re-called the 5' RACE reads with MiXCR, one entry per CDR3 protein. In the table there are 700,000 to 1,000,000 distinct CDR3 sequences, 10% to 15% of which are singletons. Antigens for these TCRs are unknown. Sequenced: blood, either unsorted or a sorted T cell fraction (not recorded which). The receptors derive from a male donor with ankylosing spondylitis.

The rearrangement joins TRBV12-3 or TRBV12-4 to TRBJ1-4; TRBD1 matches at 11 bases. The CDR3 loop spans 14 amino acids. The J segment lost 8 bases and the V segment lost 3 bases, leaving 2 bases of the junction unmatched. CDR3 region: CASSLDRGQEKLFF. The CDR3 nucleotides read TGTGCCAGCAGTTTGGACAGGGGGCAGGAAAAACTGTTTTTT.

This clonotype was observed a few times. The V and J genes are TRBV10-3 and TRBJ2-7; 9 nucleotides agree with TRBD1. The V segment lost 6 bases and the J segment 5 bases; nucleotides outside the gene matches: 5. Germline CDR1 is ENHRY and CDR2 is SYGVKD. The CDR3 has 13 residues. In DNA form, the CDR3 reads TGTGCCATCAGGGGGACAGGGTACAACGAGCAGTACTTC. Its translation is CAIRGTGYNEQYF.

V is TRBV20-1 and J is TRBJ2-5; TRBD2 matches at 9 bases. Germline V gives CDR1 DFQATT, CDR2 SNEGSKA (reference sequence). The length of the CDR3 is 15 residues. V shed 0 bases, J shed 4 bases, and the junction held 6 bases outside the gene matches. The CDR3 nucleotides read TGCAGTGCTAGAGATCATATGCGGGAGGGAGAGACCCAGTACTTC. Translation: CSARDHMREGETQYF.

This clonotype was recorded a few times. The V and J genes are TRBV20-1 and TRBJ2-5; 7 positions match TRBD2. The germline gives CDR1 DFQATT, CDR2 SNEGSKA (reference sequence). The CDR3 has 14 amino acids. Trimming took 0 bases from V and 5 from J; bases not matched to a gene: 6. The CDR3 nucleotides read TGCAGTGCTAGAGAACCAGCGGGATATGAGACCCAGTACTTC. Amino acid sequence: CSAREPAGYETQYF.

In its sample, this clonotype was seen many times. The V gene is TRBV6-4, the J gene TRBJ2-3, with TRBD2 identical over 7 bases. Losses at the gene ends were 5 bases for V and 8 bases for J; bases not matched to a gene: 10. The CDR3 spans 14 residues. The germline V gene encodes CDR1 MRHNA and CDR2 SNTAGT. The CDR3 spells CASSLSGAGGTQYF. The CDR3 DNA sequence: TGTGCCAGCAGTCTAAGCGGGGCGGGCGGTACGCAGTATTTT.

The CDR3 nucleotides are TGCGCCAGCAGCTCCCTACAGGGCCGGAACACTGAAGCTTTCTTT. Protein: CASSSLQGRNTEAFF. The chain couples TRBV5-1 to TRBJ1-1; D perhaps matches TRBD1 (6 bases). Germline V gives CDR1 SGHRS, CDR2 YFSETQ. The CDR3 extends over 15 amino acids. V gave up 3 bases and J gave up 1 base, with 13 bases separating them.

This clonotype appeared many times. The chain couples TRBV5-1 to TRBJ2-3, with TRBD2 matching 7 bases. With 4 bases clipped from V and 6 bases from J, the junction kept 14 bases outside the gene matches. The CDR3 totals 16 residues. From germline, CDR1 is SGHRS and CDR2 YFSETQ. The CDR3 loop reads CASSLPPLSGTDTQYF. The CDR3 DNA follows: TGCGCCAGCAGCCTTCCCCCGTTGAGCGGGACGGATACGCAGTATTTT.

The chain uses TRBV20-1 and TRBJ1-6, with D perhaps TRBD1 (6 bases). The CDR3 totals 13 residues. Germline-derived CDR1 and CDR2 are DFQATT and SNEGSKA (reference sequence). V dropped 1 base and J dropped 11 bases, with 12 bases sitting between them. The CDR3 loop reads CSARVQGLAPLHF. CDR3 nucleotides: TGCAGTGCTAGAGTACAGGGCTTAGCACCCCTCCACTTT.

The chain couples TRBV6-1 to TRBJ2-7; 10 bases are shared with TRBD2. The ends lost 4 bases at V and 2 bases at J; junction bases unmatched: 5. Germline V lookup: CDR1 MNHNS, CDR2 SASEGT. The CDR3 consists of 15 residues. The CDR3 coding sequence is TGTGCCAGCAGTGTGACCGGGACTAGCGCCTACGAGCAGTACTTC. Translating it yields CASSVTGTSAYEQYF.

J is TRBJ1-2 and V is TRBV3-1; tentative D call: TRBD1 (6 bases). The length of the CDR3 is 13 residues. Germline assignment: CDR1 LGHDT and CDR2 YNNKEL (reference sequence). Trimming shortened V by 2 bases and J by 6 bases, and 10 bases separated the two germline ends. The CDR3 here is CASSQRYRDGYTF. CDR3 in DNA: TGTGCCAGCAGCCAAAGGTACAGGGATGGCTACACCTTC.

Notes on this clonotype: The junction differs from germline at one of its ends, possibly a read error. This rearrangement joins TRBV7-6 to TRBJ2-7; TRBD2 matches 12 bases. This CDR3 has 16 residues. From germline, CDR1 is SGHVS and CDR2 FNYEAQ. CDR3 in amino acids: CASSLALAGGIYEQYF. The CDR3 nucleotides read TGTGCCAGCAGCCTAGCCCTAGCGGGGGGGATCTACGAGCAGTACTTC.

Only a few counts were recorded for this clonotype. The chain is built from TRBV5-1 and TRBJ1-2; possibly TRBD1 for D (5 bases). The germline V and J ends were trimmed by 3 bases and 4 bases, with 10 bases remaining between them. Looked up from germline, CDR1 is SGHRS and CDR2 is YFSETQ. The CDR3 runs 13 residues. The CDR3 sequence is CASSSTEGYGYTF. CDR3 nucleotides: TGCGCCAGCAGCTCGACAGAAGGCTATGGCTACACCTTC.

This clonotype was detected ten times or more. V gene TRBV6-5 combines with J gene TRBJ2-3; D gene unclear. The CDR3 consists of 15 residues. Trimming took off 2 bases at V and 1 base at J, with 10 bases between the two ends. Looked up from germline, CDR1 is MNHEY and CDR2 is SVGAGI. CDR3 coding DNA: TGTGCCAGCAGTTACGGTTGGGGTGGCACAGATACGCAGTATTTT. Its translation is CASSYGWGGTDTQYF.

The chain's CDR3 is CSASHRFSNQPQHF. The CDR3 region has the DNA TGCAGTGCTAGCCACAGATTTAGCAATCAGCCCCAGCATTTT. V and J are TRBV20-1 and TRBJ1-5; no definite D call. The CDR3 extends over 14 amino acids. Germline CDR1 and CDR2: DFQATT and SNEGSKA (reference sequence). Trimming shortened V by 3 bases and J by 0 bases, and 9 bases separated the two germline ends.